Here is one T cell receptor beta chain with its context. Antigen: not known. These data come from a study of T cell responses to AZD1222 COVID-19 vaccine. The germline gives CDR1 SNHLY, CDR2 FYNNEI. Germline trimming cut 4 bases from V and 6 bases from J; bases unmatched to any gene: 2. This CDR3 region has 13 residues. Findings and limits, study-wide: Donors were chiefly white British, with a greater number of females, and clonal diversity was perhaps underestimated.

Produced via immunoSEQ multiplex PCR; TCRdb's table is partial and in-frame only. The table has 150,000 to 200,000 clones, almost 95% seen once. The sequences come from peripheral blood, collected on day 0 of AZD1222 vaccination. The receptor comes from an adult in good health. The chain couples TRBV2 to TRBJ1-2; 10 bases fit TRBD1. CDR3 coding DNA: TGTGCCAGCAGTGCCGGGACAGGGGATGGCTACACCTTC. This sequence encodes CASSAGTGDGYTF. The variable domain in full, with the rest retrieved from reference TRBV2 and TRBJ1-2, is EPEVTQTPSHQVTQMGQEVILRCVPISNHLYFYWYRQILGQKVEFLVSFYNNEISEKSEIFDDQFSVERPDGSNFTLKIRSTKLEDSAMYFCASSAGTGDGYTFGSGTRLTVV.